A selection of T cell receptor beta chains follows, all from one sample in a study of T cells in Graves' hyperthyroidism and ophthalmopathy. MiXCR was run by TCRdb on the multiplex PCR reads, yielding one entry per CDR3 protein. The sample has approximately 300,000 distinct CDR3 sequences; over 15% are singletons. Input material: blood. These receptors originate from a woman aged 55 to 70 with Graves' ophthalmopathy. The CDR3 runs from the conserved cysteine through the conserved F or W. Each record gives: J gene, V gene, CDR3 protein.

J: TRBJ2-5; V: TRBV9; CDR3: CASSVGGQNSETQYF
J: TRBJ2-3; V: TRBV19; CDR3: CASSMGFCERLSTDTQYF
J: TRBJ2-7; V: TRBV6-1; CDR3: CASRRYADSHGYEQYF
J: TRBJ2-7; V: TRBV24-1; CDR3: CATSDSSFYEQYF
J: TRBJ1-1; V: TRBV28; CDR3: CASRLRRTEAFF
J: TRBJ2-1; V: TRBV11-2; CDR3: CASSLFDGAYNEQFF
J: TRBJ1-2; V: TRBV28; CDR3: CASSPQNLWYGYTF
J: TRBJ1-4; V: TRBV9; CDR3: CASSVGGQGFGEKLFF
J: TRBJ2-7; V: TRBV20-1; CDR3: CSASGTGLGEQYF
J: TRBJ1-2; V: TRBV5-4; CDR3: CASSSKLADGYTF
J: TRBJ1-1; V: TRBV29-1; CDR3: CSVDQGGTEAFF
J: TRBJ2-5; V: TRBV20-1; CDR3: CSARSEQPYQETQYF
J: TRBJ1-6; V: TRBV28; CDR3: CASSLLQRDSPLHF
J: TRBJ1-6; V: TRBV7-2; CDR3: CASRRGITYNSPLHF
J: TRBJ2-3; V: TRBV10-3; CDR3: CAIRDGQGARSTDTQYF
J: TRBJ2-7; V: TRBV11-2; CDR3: CASSLGGGEIYEQYF
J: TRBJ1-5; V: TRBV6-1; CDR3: CASSRIGQPNQPQHF